This T cell receptor beta chain was found in a study of T cell responses to AZD1222 COVID-19 vaccine. The method was immunoSEQ multiplex PCR; TCRdb's version includes in-frame clones alone and lacks a portion of them. The data show around 88,000 clones, nearly 90% seen once. This clone was detected only once. Its antigen is not identified. The length of the CDR3 is 13 residues. V dropped 6 bases and J dropped 5 bases, with 14 bases sitting between them. Germline V CDR1 and CDR2: MNHEY, SMNVEV (reference sequence). Study findings and constraints: Within unmutated variant regions lay the reported targets of nearly half of spike-specific TCRs. The study identified only five or six AZD1222 recipients as seropositive at baseline.

The V call is TRBV27, the J call TRBJ2-7, with D possibly matching TRBD1 (5 bases). Source: peripheral blood, taken on day 0 of AZD1222 vaccination. This clonotype was sampled from an adult in good health. CDR3 in amino acids: CASSLVQGNEQYF. CDR3 coding DNA: TGTGCCAGCAGCCTGGTTCAGGGTAACGAGCAGTACTTC.